This T cell receptor (beta chain) was obtained from a study of T cells in Graves' hyperthyroidism and ophthalmopathy. Note on this clonotype: Its antigen is as yet unknown.

Study outcomes and limitations: Blood shared most expanded thyroid clonotypes above 0.001. The model forecast ophthalmopathy, anticipating it by a median roughly 6.5 months before onset.

The hyperthyroidism was newly diagnosed and had lasted under 2 months; the patients were aged 18 to 65. Investigators excluded patients with uncontrolled infection, other autoimmune disease, pregnancy or lactation. Germline CDR1 reads SGHKS; CDR2 reads YYEKEE (reference sequence). The CDR3 totals 13 residues. V was trimmed by 4 bases and J by 11 bases, leaving 16 bases between them. Using RNA transcripts as the source, TCR beta CDR3 regions were amplified. HTBI primers drove first-round RT-PCR of the TCR CDR3. TCRdb passed the multiplex PCR reads through MiXCR, listing each CDR3 protein once. The table includes roughly 800,000 distinct CDR3 sequences, over 35% detected once.

The specimen was blood. The chain is built from TRBV5-5 and TRBJ1-5; no reliable D call. The receptor was derived from a man aged 18 to 35 with Graves' hyperthyroidism. The CDR3 protein is CASSRRELEAQHF. For the CDR3, the DNA is TGTGCCAGCAGCCGGAGGGAGTTGGAGGCCCAGCATTTT.